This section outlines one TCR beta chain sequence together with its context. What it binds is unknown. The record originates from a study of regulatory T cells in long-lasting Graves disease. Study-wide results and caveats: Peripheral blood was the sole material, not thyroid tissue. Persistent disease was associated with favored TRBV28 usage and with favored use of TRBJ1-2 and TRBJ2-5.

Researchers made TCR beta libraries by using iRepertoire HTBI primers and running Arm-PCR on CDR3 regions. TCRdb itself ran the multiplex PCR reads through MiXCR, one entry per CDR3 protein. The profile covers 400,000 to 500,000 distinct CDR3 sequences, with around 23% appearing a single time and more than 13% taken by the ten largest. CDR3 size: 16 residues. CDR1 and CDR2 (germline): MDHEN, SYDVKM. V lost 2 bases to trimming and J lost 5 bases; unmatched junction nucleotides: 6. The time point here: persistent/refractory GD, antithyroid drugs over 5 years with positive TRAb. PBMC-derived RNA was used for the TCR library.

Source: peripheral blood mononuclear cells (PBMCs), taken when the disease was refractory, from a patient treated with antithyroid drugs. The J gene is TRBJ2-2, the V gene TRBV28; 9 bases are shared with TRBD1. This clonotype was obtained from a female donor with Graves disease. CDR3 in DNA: TGTGCCAGCAGTTTACGACAGGGGGTAGGGACCGGGGAGCTGTTTTTT. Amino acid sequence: CASSLRQGVGTGELFF.